The 32 T cell receptor beta chains below were found in one sample sequenced in a study of blood T cell repertoires in COVID-19 (dated by TCRdb to the early 2020s). The library was made by the immunoSEQ multiplex PCR assay. TCRdb stores this immuneACCESS table with in-frame sequences only. Part of the clones is absent; in the studies checked, under half of the shortfall reflects unresolved V genes, and no reason is known for the rest. The sample table records 300,000 to 400,000 clones; around nine tenths of these occur just once. Clones ranked in the top ten supply approximately 4% of the sample. The sequenced sample consisted of peripheral blood. The receptor set was obtained from a woman between 50 and 59 years old with active or convalescent COVID-19.

This clone occurred once. The chain recombines TRBV7-9 with TRBJ1-1, with a tentative D call TRBD1 (6 bases). This CDR3 region has 13 residues. CDR1 is SEHNR, CDR2 FQNEAQ, per germline (reference sequence). Trimming cost V 5 bases and J 3 bases, with 10 bases left between them. The CDR3 region has the DNA TGTGCCAGCAGCCCCGAGGGGGACACTGAAGCTTTCTTT. Translated: CASSPEGDTEAFF.

The rearrangement links TRBV25-1 to TRBJ1-6, with a tentative D call TRBD1 (6 bases). The V end lost 1 base, the J end lost 4 bases, and 17 bases lay between the germline ends. Germline CDR1 MGHDK, CDR2 SYGVNS. The CDR3 loop spans 18 amino acids. The DNA for the CDR3 is TGTGCCAGCAGTGAATTATCGGGGGGGCGTGGGTATAATTCACCCCTCCACTTT. Protein product: CASSELSGGRGYNSPLHF.

The chain couples TRBV15 to TRBJ2-3, with D possibly TRBD2 on 6 matching bases. Trimming removed 6 bases at V and 6 bases at J, with 16 bases between. CDR3 length equals 14 residues. Looked up from germline, CDR1 is LNHNV and CDR2 is YYDKDF (reference sequence). CDR3 residues: CATSSNLGGDTQYF. Here the CDR3 DNA reads TGTGCCACCAGTAGCAATCTCGGGGGTGATACGCAGTATTTT.

The chain recombines TRBV6-5 with TRBJ2-7; TRBD1 aligns across 10 bases. CDR1 and CDR2 from the germline V gene are MNHEY and SVGAGI. V was clipped by 6 bases and J by 1 base; unmatched bases: 6. The CDR3 runs 15 residues. The CDR3 loop reads CASRRRDRGSYEQYF. For the CDR3, the DNA is TGTGCCAGCAGACGCCGGGACAGGGGTTCCTACGAGCAGTACTTC.

The chain couples TRBV6-1 to TRBJ2-7; D gene ambiguous. Looked up from germline, CDR1 is MNHNS and CDR2 is SASEGT. The CDR3 has 13 amino acids. The V end was cut by 3 bases, the J end by 1 base, with 7 bases between. The DNA for the CDR3 is TGTGCCAGCAGTGATTACGGTTCCTACGAGCAGTACTTC. This encodes CASSDYGSYEQYF.

J is TRBJ1-2 and V is TRBV5-4; weak D call: TRBD1 (6 bases). CDR1 is SGHNT, CDR2 YYREEE, per germline (reference sequence). The CDR3 contains 13 residues. V gave up 4 bases and J gave up 2 bases, with 9 bases separating them. The CDR3 DNA reads TGTGCCAGCAGCATGGGACAAAACTATGGCTACACCTTC. This codes for CASSMGQNYGYTF.

The CDR3 sequence: CASSIQGRGSTDTQYF. The CDR3 coding sequence is TGTGCCAGTAGTATACAAGGCAGGGGTAGCACAGATACGCAGTATTTT. The chain is built from TRBV19 and TRBJ2-3; weak D call: TRBD1 (6 bases). This CDR3 is built from 16 residues. The V end was cut by 2 bases, the J end by 0 bases, with 12 bases between. Germline CDR1 LNHDA, CDR2 SQIVND (reference sequence).

The V gene is TRBV27, the J gene TRBJ2-5; the D gene is possibly TRBD2 (6 bases). With 2 bases removed from V and 1 base from J, the gap between germline ends came to 14 bases. In germline, CDR1 is MNHEY, CDR2 SMNVEV (reference sequence). CDR3 size: 16 residues. CDR3 sequence: CASSLSRGKVQETQYF. Here the CDR3 DNA reads TGTGCCAGCAGTTTAAGCCGGGGGAAGGTCCAAGAGACCCAGTACTTC.

V usage is TRBV29-1 and J usage is TRBJ2-7; TRBD2 agrees at 9 bases. Looked up from germline, CDR1 is SQVTM and CDR2 is ANQGSEA. Trimming cost V 0 bases and J 1 base; bases outside gene matches: 1. The CDR3 runs to 14 residues. CDR3 nucleotide sequence: TGCAGCGTTGAAGAAGCGGGAGGTTCCTACGAGCAGTACTTC. Translated, it gives CSVEEAGGSYEQYF.

The chain combines TRBV27 with TRBJ2-3; D possibly corresponds to TRBD1 (6 bases). Germline values: CDR1 MNHEY, CDR2 SMNVEV (reference sequence). The CDR3 runs 14 residues. V was shortened by 2 bases and J by 5 bases, with 11 bases between the two germline ends. The CDR3 DNA follows: TGTGCCAGCAGTTTAGTGGGGGCTGTAGATACGCAGTATTTT. Its protein product is CASSLVGAVDTQYF.

A single count supports this clone. The chain links TRBV5-4 to TRBJ1-1, with 7 bases that match TRBD1. Germline V CDR1 and CDR2: SGHNT, YYREEE (reference sequence). V dropped 7 bases and J dropped 0; count of bases not matched to a gene: 15. The CDR3 spans 17 residues. The DNA for the CDR3 is TGTGCCAGCGAGGGGGATCGCGGACAGGTTTTGAACACTGAAGCTTTCTTT. Amino acids: CASEGDRGQVLNTEAFF. The full variable domain, its missing parts supplied by reference TRBV5-4 and TRBJ1-1, is ETGVTQSPTHLIKTRGQQVTLRCSSQSGHNTVSWYQQALGQGPQFIFQYYREEENGRGNFPPRFSGLQFPNYSSELNVNALELDDSALYLCASEGDRGQVLNTEAFFGQGTRLTVV.

The chain has TRBV7-2 and TRBJ1-1; 7 positions agree with TRBD1. Germline V lookup: CDR1 SGHTA, CDR2 FQGNSA. Trimming removed 2 bases from V and 0 bases from J; junction bases left unmatched: 6. The CDR3 runs to 16 residues. The CDR3 region has the DNA TGTGCCAGCAGCTTAACGGGGGACAGTCTGAACACTGAAGCTTTCTTT. Translating gives CASSLTGDSLNTEAFF. The variable domain in full, with the rest retrieved from reference TRBV7-2 and TRBJ1-1, is GAGVSQSPSNKVTEKGKDVELRCDPISGHTALYWYRQSLGQGLEFLIYFQGNSAPDKSGLPSDRFSAERTGGSVSTLTIQRTQQEDSAVYLCASSLTGDSLNTEAFFGQGTRLTVV.

V is TRBV19 and J is TRBJ2-5, with 8 bases fitting TRBD2. The CDR3 runs 15 residues. Germline trimming cut 4 bases from V and 4 bases from J; bases unmatched to any gene: 8. The germline gives CDR1 LNHDA, CDR2 SQIVND (reference sequence). CDR3 DNA sequence: TGTGCCAGTAGTACGGGGACTAGGGTGGGAGAGACCCAGTACTTC. Its translation is CASSTGTRVGETQYF.

The rearrangement uses TRBV14 and TRBJ2-5; 9 nucleotides agree with TRBD1. This CDR3 is 16 amino acids long. Trimming cost V 1 base and J 3 bases; bases outside gene matches: 6. Germline CDR1 is SGHDN and CDR2 is FVKESK. Here the CDR3 reads CASSQVRDRDEETQYF. The CDR3 nucleotides read TGTGCCAGCAGCCAAGTCAGGGACAGGGATGAAGAGACCCAGTACTTC.

The rearrangement joins TRBV4-2 to TRBJ2-1; 10 nucleotides align to TRBD2. Germline lookup yields CDR1 LGHNA and CDR2 YNFKEQ. This CDR3 comprises 16 residues. Unmatched junction bases numbered 4, after V lost 0 bases and J lost 5 bases. CDR3 nucleotide sequence: TGTGCCAGCAGCCAAGAAGCCAGCGGGAGGGACAATGAGCAGTTCTTC. Translating gives CASSQEASGRDNEQFF.

The genes are TRBV6-5 and TRBJ2-7, with 9 positions matching TRBD2. V trimming: 6 bases; J trimming: 4 bases; junction bases outside the gene matches: 10. This CDR3 comprises 15 residues. Germline V gene data show CDR1 as MNHEY and CDR2 as SVGAGI. CDR3 protein: CASSRTSVGLYEQYF. The CDR3 bases are TGTGCCAGCAGCCGGACTAGCGTGGGTTTATACGAGCAGTACTTC.

This chain links TRBV6-5 with TRBJ1-5, with D uncertain. From germline, CDR1 is MNHEY and CDR2 SVGAGI. The CDR3 runs to 13 residues. Trimming took 4 bases from V and 0 from J, leaving 4 bases between them. The CDR3 DNA is TGTGCCAGCAGTTCGTTTAGCAATCAGCCCCAGCATTTT. Translation: CASSSFSNQPQHF.

The chain recombines TRBV18 with TRBJ1-5; 7 bases align to TRBD1. This CDR3 comprises 18 residues. The germline CDR1 and CDR2 sequences are KGHSH and LQKENI. V gave up 2 bases and J gave up 1 base; unmatched junction bases: 11. The CDR3 nucleotides read TGTGCCAGCTCACCAGCCGTGTACAGGGGATTGAGCAATCAGCCCCAGCATTTT. Its translation is CASSPAVYRGLSNQPQHF.

V gene TRBV28 combines with J gene TRBJ1-1; D is perhaps TRBD1 (5 bases). Trimming cost V 3 bases and J 0 bases, with 8 bases left between them. Germline CDR1 is MDHEN and CDR2 is SYDVKM. This CDR3 is 14 amino acids long. CDR3 residues: CASSFGGVNTEAFF. The DNA for the CDR3 is TGTGCCAGCAGTTTCGGGGGGGTGAACACTGAAGCTTTCTTT.

The J gene is TRBJ1-2, the V gene TRBV7-6; 9 bases are a match to TRBD1. The J segment lost 2 bases and the V segment lost 5 bases, leaving 6 bases of the junction unmatched. Germline loops: CDR1 SGHVS, CDR2 FNYEAQ. This CDR3 comprises 15 residues. CDR3 in amino acids: CASSSRTGDNYGYTF. CDR3 in DNA: TGTGCCAGCAGCAGCCGGACAGGGGACAACTATGGCTACACCTTC.

This chain connects TRBV7-9 to TRBJ1-5; 8 bases align to TRBD1. After removal of 5 bases from V and 4 bases from J, the junction contained 10 bases not matched to a gene. CDR1 and CDR2 from the germline V gene are SEHNR and FQNEAQ (reference sequence). The CDR3 runs 16 residues. CDR3 protein: CASSSAGTGVNQPQHF. For the CDR3, the DNA is TGTGCCAGCAGCAGCGCCGGGACAGGAGTAAATCAGCCCCAGCATTTT.

The chain is built from TRBV6-1 and TRBJ1-5; 7 nucleotides match TRBD1. J was trimmed by 2 bases and V by 1 base; bases with no gene match: 5. The CDR3 runs to 16 residues. From germline, CDR1 is MNHNS and CDR2 SASEGT. CDR3 sequence reads: CASSEDRGVGNQPQHF. DNA for the CDR3: TGTGCCAGCAGTGAAGACAGGGGTGTGGGCAATCAGCCCCAGCATTTT.

The chain couples TRBV6-2 or TRBV6-3 to TRBJ1-2; weak D call: TRBD1 (5 bases). Per the germline V gene, CDR1 is MNHEY and CDR2 is SVGEGT. The CDR3 is 11 residues long. With 5 bases removed from V and 8 bases from J, the gap between germline ends came to 9 bases. CDR3 loop: CASSPPGGYTF. CDR3 DNA: TGTGCCAGCAGTCCGCCAGGGGGCTACACCTTC.

This chain uses TRBV9 with TRBJ2-2; no firm D call. Between the trimmed V and J ends, which lost 4 bases and 4 bases, there was a span of 11 bases. The CDR3 runs to 14 residues. Germline V gives CDR1 SGDLS, CDR2 YYNGEE. The CDR3 here is CASSLFTGTGELFF. The CDR3 DNA sequence: TGTGCCAGCAGCCTCTTTACCGGCACCGGGGAGCTGTTTTTT.

This clone has ten or more counts. The chain combines TRBV19 with TRBJ1-1; D not resolved. Germline-derived CDR1 and CDR2 are LNHDA and SQIVND (reference sequence). The length of the CDR3 is 15 residues. Trimming left V 5 bases short and J 0 bases short, with 13 bases between. The CDR3: CASSVHGRMNTEAFF. The CDR3 DNA reads as TGTGCCAGTAGTGTCCACGGGAGAATGAACACTGAAGCTTTCTTT.

The chain uses TRBV5-1 and TRBJ2-5; a possible D gene is TRBD2 (5 bases). Germline lookup yields CDR1 SGHRS and CDR2 YFSETQ. V shed 4 bases and J shed 5 bases, with 15 bases lying between them. The CDR3 contains 14 residues. The DNA of the CDR3 is TGCGCCAGCAGCCTCTCCGGTTCGGGGGAGACCCAGTACTTC. It codes for CASSLSGSGETQYF.

This clone was counted between two and nine times. DNA for the CDR3: TGTGCCAGCAGCCCTCCGTCCGTCGACGAGCAGTACTTC. The encoded protein is CASSPPSVDEQYF. The rearrangement uses TRBV7-2 and TRBJ2-7; D unclear. The CDR3 is made up of 13 amino acids. Trimming removed 5 bases from V and 5 bases from J, with 13 bases in between. CDR1 and CDR2 from the germline V gene are SGHTA and FQGNSA.

Of note for this clone: Different DNA sequences within this sample yield the same CDR3. CDR3 DNA: TGTGCCAGCAGTTTGGGAGGGCATGGCTACACCTTC. This encodes CASSLGGHGYTF. The rearrangement links TRBV12-3 or TRBV12-4 to TRBJ1-2; the D is unclear. This CDR3 region has 12 residues. V dropped 3 bases and J dropped 6 bases, with 8 bases sitting between them.

The gene calls are TRBV4-1 and TRBJ1-2, with TRBD1 identical over 12 bases. The ends lost 4 bases at V and 7 bases at J; junction bases unmatched: 7. The germline CDR1 and CDR2 sequences are MGHRA and YSYEKL. The length of the CDR3 is 15 residues. As DNA, the CDR3 is TGCGCCAGCAGCCTTGAGGGACAGGGGGCGTCTGGCTACACCTTC. Encoded protein: CASSLEGQGASGYTF.

This clone has a single count. The chain employs TRBV7-2 and TRBJ1-2, with a possible D match to TRBD1 (6 bases). The ends were cut back, 3 bases at V and 4 bases at J, with 21 bases in the middle. The CDR3 length is 17 residues. Germline V gene sequence: CDR1 SGHTA, CDR2 FQGNSA. The CDR3: CASSFLRGEGQRYGYTF. CDR3 DNA sequence: TGTGCCAGCAGCTTTCTGAGGGGGGAGGGGCAGCGCTATGGCTACACCTTC.

DNA for the CDR3: TGCGCCAGCAGCCAGGCCTTAAGCGGGGGGGCCGGCCAAGAGACCCAGTACTTC. It specifies CASSQALSGGAGQETQYF. The gene calls are TRBV4-3 and TRBJ2-5; 10 bases match TRBD2. Germline CDR1 and CDR2: LGHNA and YSLEER. The CDR3 is 18 amino acids. Trimming cost V 3 bases and J 1 base; bases outside gene matches: 11.

The chain joins TRBV25-1 to TRBJ1-3; D not resolved. Germline V gene sequence: CDR1 MGHDK, CDR2 SYGVNS. V gave up 3 bases and J gave up 4 bases, with 13 bases separating them. The CDR3 consists of 15 residues. The CDR3 region is CASSDRRPGGNTIYF. CDR3 in DNA: TGTGCCAGCAGTGACAGGAGGCCGGGAGGAAACACCATATATTTT. The variable domain in full, completed from reference TRBV25-1 and TRBJ1-3, reads EADIYQTPRYLVIGTGKKITLECSQTMGHDKMYWYQQDPGMELHLIHYSYGVNSTEKGDLSSESTVSRIRTEHFPLTLESARPSHTSQYLCASSDRRPGGNTIYFGEGSWLTVV.